These 15 T cell receptor beta chains share one sample of origin, sequenced in a study of response to subunit inactivated influenza vaccine. TCRdb called the RT-PCR reads again in MiXCR, with one record for every CDR3 protein. The sample holds 610,000 or so distinct CDR3 sequences, about 14% seen once. The specimen comprised PBMCs from blood, sampled 11 to 12 days after vaccination. These receptors came from a man aged 50 or older who received an inactivated influenza vaccine.

The chain joins TRBV4-1 to TRBJ1-2; D might be TRBD1 (5 bases). Germline CDR1 reads MGHRA; CDR2 reads YSYEKL. Trimming cost V 3 bases and J 7 bases, with 15 bases left between them. This CDR3 contains 14 residues. Here the CDR3 DNA reads TGCGCCAGCAGCCAGAGCGCAGGGAGGCTTGGCTACACCTTC. Translation gives CASSQSAGRLGYTF.

This clonotype was observed a few times. The chain uses TRBV20-1 and TRBJ1-3; possibly TRBD1 for D (5 bases). CDR1 and CDR2 from the germline V gene are DFQATT and SNEGSKA (reference sequence). Trimming stripped 1 base from V and 2 bases from J, with 15 bases between. The CDR3 contains 16 residues. CDR3 coding DNA: TGCAGTGCTAGAGTCGTCAGGGCCGGGGCTGGAAACACCATATATTTT. It codes for CSARVVRAGAGNTIYF.

The chain couples TRBV5-6 to TRBJ2-1; D call uncertain. Trimming left V 0 bases short and J 11 bases short, with 6 bases between. This CDR3 spans 11 amino acids. The germline CDR1 and CDR2 sequences are SGHDT and YYEEEE. The chain's CDR3 is CASSLGIKQFF. The CDR3 DNA follows: TGTGCCAGCAGCTTGGGAATTAAGCAGTTCTTC.

In its sample, this clonotype was seen a few times. The chain has TRBV29-1 and TRBJ2-1; D possibly corresponds to TRBD2 (6 bases). V lost 7 bases, J lost 8 bases, and 21 bases lay in between. The CDR3 has 14 residues. Per germline, CDR1 SQVTM and CDR2 ANQGSEA. The CDR3 DNA is TGCAGCGCTCGCGCAAGCGGAGGAGGGTATGAGCAGTTCTTC. It is translated as CSARASGGGYEQFF.

This clonotype has a handful of counts. This chain connects TRBV25-1 to TRBJ2-7, with 10 bases fitting TRBD1. Germline V gene data show CDR1 as MGHDK and CDR2 as SYGVNS. The CDR3 contains 15 residues. J lost 4 bases, V lost 3 bases, and 6 bases had no gene match. The CDR3 region is CASSDPGQGRYEQYF. CDR3 coding DNA: TGTGCCAGCAGTGATCCGGGACAGGGGCGGTACGAGCAGTACTTC.

A note on this clonotype: Since a much larger clone is just one base distant, this may be a read error. This rearrangement joins TRBV24-1 to TRBJ2-1; 7 bases agree with TRBD1. The CDR3 contains 17 residues. Looked up from germline, CDR1 is KGHDR and CDR2 is SFDVKD. CDR3 DNA sequence: TGTACCACCAGTGGACAAACAGGGGATGGGAAAGACAATGAGCAGTTCTTC. Translating it yields CTTSGQTGDGKDNEQFF.

This clonotype was counted between two and nine times. V gene TRBV20-1 combines with J gene TRBJ2-7; TRBD2 matches 11 bases. Germline lookup yields CDR1 DFQATT and CDR2 SNEGSKA (reference sequence). V lost 3 bases to trimming and J lost 1 base; unmatched junction nucleotides: 11. This CDR3 region has 17 residues. This chain's CDR3 is CSARGGIAGGPSYEQYF. The CDR3 nucleotides read TGCAGTGCTAGGGGAGGAATAGCGGGAGGGCCGTCCTACGAGCAGTACTTC.

This sequence joins TRBV28 and TRBJ1-5; D ambiguous. Looked up from germline, CDR1 is MDHEN and CDR2 is SYDVKM. This CDR3 spans 14 amino acids. The germline V and J ends were trimmed by 7 bases and 2 bases, with 12 bases remaining between them. Here the CDR3 DNA reads TGTGCCAGCAATTGGGGAAAGGGCAATCAGCCCCAGCATTTT. Protein product: CASNWGKGNQPQHF.

The chain combines TRBV28 with TRBJ1-2; no clear D. The CDR3 runs 12 residues. CDR1 and CDR2 (germline): MDHEN, SYDVKM. Deletions cut 3 bases from V and 7 bases from J, with 9 bases between. The DNA of the CDR3 is TGTGCCAGCAGTTTCATAAAGGCTGGCTACACCTTC. It codes for CASSFIKAGYTF.

This clonotype was counted between two and nine times. The chain links TRBV11-2 to TRBJ1-2; maybe TRBD1 (6 bases). Trimming left V 5 bases short and J 2 bases short, with 18 bases between. The CDR3 length is 16 residues. Germline V lookup: CDR1 SGHAT, CDR2 FQNNGV. CDR3 protein: CASSGPIGRGNYGYTF. CDR3 DNA sequence: TGTGCCAGCAGCGGGCCTATAGGAAGGGGGAACTATGGCTACACCTTC.

This clonotype was counted a few times. This chain joins TRBV11-3 and TRBJ2-7, with 8 bases identical to TRBD2. Unmatched junction bases numbered 1, after V lost 3 bases and J lost 3 bases. This CDR3 has 13 residues. Per the germline V gene, CDR1 is SGHNT and CDR2 is YENEEA. The CDR3 spells CASSFREGYEQYF. The CDR3 nucleotides read TGTGCCAGCAGCTTCCGGGAGGGCTACGAGCAGTACTTC.

J is TRBJ2-7 and V is TRBV28, with D perhaps matching TRBD1 or TRBD2 (5 bases each). The V gene lost 6 bases and the J gene lost 0 bases, with 21 bases spanning the gap. Germline V gene sequence: CDR1 MDHEN, CDR2 SYDVKM. The CDR3 length is 17 residues. The CDR3 DNA follows: TGTGCCAGCAGCCTGTTTGGGGGAGCCGCAGTCTCCTACGAGCAGTACTTC. Translating gives CASSLFGGAAVSYEQYF.

This clonotype was seen a few times. The J gene is TRBJ2-7, the V gene TRBV28; the match to TRBD2 covers 9 bases. CDR1 is MDHEN and CDR2 is SYDVKM in the germline V gene. Trimming took 4 bases from V and 5 from J; bases not matched to a gene: 6. This CDR3 contains 14 residues. CDR3 nucleotides: TGTGCCAGCAGTTACCGGACTAGCGACCACGAGCAGTACTTC. This codes for CASSYRTSDHEQYF.

The sample holds a few counts of this clonotype. The chain couples TRBV20-1 to TRBJ2-3; D possibly matches TRBD1 or TRBD2 (6 bases each). The germline V gene encodes CDR1 DFQATT and CDR2 SNEGSKA (reference sequence). The CDR3 consists of 13 residues. The V and J ends lost 6 bases and 2 bases respectively, with 12 bases between them. The CDR3 here is CSAFGGATDTQYF. The CDR3 region has the DNA TGCAGTGCCTTCGGGGGCGCCACAGATACGCAGTATTTT.

This clonotype was seen many times. V and J are TRBV12-3 or TRBV12-4 and TRBJ2-4, with 11 bases identical to TRBD1. With V trimmed by 5 bases and J by 0 bases, 9 bases remained unmatched. CDR3 size: 18 residues. CDR3 sequence (DNA): TGTGCCAGCAGTCCGGGACAGGGGGGATTATTAGCCAAAAACATTCAGTACTTC. It is translated as CASSPGQGGLLAKNIQYF.